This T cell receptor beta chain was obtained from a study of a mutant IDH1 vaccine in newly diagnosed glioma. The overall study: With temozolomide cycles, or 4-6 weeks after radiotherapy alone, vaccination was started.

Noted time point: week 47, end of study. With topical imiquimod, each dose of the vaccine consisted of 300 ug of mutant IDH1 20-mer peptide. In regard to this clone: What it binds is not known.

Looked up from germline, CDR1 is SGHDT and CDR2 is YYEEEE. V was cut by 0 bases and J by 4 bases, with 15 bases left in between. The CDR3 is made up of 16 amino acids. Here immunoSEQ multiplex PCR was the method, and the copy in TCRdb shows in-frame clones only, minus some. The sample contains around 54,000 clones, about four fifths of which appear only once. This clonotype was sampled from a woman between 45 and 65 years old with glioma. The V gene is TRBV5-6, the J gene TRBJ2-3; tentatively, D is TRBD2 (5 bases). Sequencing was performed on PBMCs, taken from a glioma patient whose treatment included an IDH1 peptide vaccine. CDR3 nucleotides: TGTGCCAGCAGCTTGGGTCCGGGAACGGCGTCAGATACGCAGTATTTT. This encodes CASSLGPGTASDTQYF.